The 14 T cell receptor beta chains below were found in one sample sequenced in a study of cytomegalovirus exposure and HLA in healthy donors (dated by TCRdb to 2016 to 2017). Receptor amplification or capture employed the immunoSEQ multiplex PCR assay. TCRdb took over this immuneACCESS table, retaining in-frame rearrangements with V and J assigned. Such tables are incomplete; in checked studies, under half of the missing clones stem from an unresolved V gene, and the remainder is unexplained. The sample table contains 200,000 to 250,000 clones; only one count was recorded for 65% to 85% of them. The ten largest clones add up to 11% to 15% of the sample. Sequencing used PBMCs. The receptors were sampled from a woman aged 25 to 39 in good health and CMV-seropositive.

The V call is TRBV29-1, the J call TRBJ1-1; D may be TRBD1 (5 bases). The CDR3 covers 14 residues. Germline V lookup: CDR1 SQVTM, CDR2 ANQGSEA. V dropped 1 base and J dropped 4 bases, with 13 bases sitting between them. CDR3: CSVEGGGRGTEAFF. CDR3 DNA sequence: TGCAGCGTTGAAGGCGGGGGTAGGGGCACTGAAGCTTTCTTT.

This clone appeared many times. This chain connects TRBV5-1 to TRBJ1-2; tentatively, D is TRBD1 (6 bases). CDR3 size: 13 residues. Germline lookup yields CDR1 SGHRS and CDR2 YFSETQ. The ends were cut back, 4 bases at V and 8 bases at J, with 15 bases in the middle. CDR3 coding DNA: TGCGCCAGCAGCCAGACAGGCGATCGGGGCTACACCTTC. It encodes CASSQTGDRGYTF.

The rearrangement links TRBV5-1 to TRBJ1-1, with D unclear. Germline CDR1 and CDR2: SGHRS and YFSETQ. V lost 7 bases and J 4 bases, leaving 8 bases between the germline ends. There are 11 residues in the CDR3. The CDR3 loop is CASSRGTEAFF. In DNA form, the CDR3 reads TGCGCCAGCTCCCGGGGCACTGAAGCTTTCTTT.

In this sample, this clone turned up a few times. The chain combines TRBV11-2 with TRBJ2-2, with D unclear. Trimming left V 7 bases short and J 8 bases short, with 17 bases between. The CDR3 totals 14 residues. The germline V gene encodes CDR1 SGHAT and CDR2 FQNNGV. The CDR3 sequence is CASTANPTRGELFF. The CDR3 bases are TGTGCCAGCACCGCAAACCCGACGAGAGGGGAGCTGTTTTTT.

The chain carries TRBV6-5 and TRBJ1-2, with 9 nucleotides matching TRBD1. V was pared by 8 bases and J by 8 bases, with 9 bases of the junction left unmatched. The V gene's germline CDR1 is MNHEY and CDR2 SVGAGI. This CDR3 contains 13 residues. CDR3: CASAPDRGKGYTF. The CDR3 nucleotides are TGTGCCAGCGCCCCGGACAGGGGTAAGGGCTACACCTTC.

The count of this clone is one. The V gene is TRBV2, the J gene TRBJ2-2, with 10 bases aligning to TRBD1. The germline gives CDR1 SNHLY, CDR2 FYNNEI. This CDR3 is built from 18 residues. V lost 4 bases to trimming and J lost 4 bases; unmatched junction nucleotides: 12. The CDR3 reads CASSVHRDRGESTGELFF. As DNA, the CDR3 is TGTGCCAGCAGTGTACATAGGGACAGGGGTGAATCCACCGGGGAGCTGTTTTTT.

This clone came up a few times. The V and J genes are TRBV29-1 and TRBJ1-2; D is unclear. CDR1 SQVTM and CDR2 ANQGSEA come from the germline V gene. There are 10 residues in the CDR3. Trimming stripped 7 bases from V and 0 bases from J, with 3 bases between. The CDR3 DNA sequence: TGCAGCGACGCTAACTATGGCTACACCTTC. The encoded protein is CSDANYGYTF.

V is TRBV2 and J is TRBJ1-1, with 8 bases aligning to TRBD1. The germline V gene encodes CDR1 SNHLY and CDR2 FYNNEI. The V and J ends lost 11 bases and 6 bases, in that order; junction bases with no gene match: 5. This CDR3 has 11 amino acids. The CDR3 nucleotides are TGTGCCGGAGACAGGGGCTCTGAAGCTTTCTTT. It codes for CAGDRGSEAFF. Full variable domain (outside the CDR3, taken from reference TRBV2 and TRBJ1-1): EPEVTQTPSHQVTQMGQEVILRCVPISNHLYFYWYRQILGQKVEFLVSFYNNEISEKSEIFDDQFSVERPDGSNFTLKIRSTKLEDSAMYFCAGDRGSEAFFGQGTRLTVV.

The V and J genes are TRBV18 and TRBJ1-3; 7 bases fit TRBD1. This CDR3 has 16 residues. With V trimmed by 3 bases and J by 0 bases, 5 bases remained unmatched. Germline V gene sequence: CDR1 KGHSH, CDR2 LQKENI. CDR3 sequence: CASSPGQASSGNTIYF. Written as DNA, the CDR3 is TGTGCCAGCTCACCCGGACAGGCCTCCTCTGGAAACACCATATATTTT.

The V gene is TRBV14, the J gene TRBJ2-7; D could derive from TRBD1 or TRBD2 (6 bases each). The V end lost 6 bases, the J end lost 5 bases, and 14 bases lay between the germline ends. Germline assignment: CDR1 SGHDN and CDR2 FVKESK. This CDR3 has 13 residues. CDR3 nucleotide sequence: TGTGCCAGCAGACTGGGGGGCTGGCACGAGCAGTACTTC. Translated: CASRLGGWHEQYF.

The V call is TRBV4-1, the J call TRBJ2-1, with 9 bases that match TRBD2. CDR1 and CDR2 (germline): MGHRA, YSYEKL. Losses at the gene ends were 1 base for V and 4 bases for J; bases not matched to a gene: 8. The CDR3 length is 17 residues. The CDR3 nucleotides read TGCGCCAGCAGCCAAGCCCCCACACTAGCGGGTTACAATGAGCAGTTCTTC. Amino acid sequence: CASSQAPTLAGYNEQFF.

V and J are TRBV6-1 and TRBJ1-1, with unresolved D. The V gene lost 10 bases and the J gene lost 1 base, with 16 bases spanning the gap. The CDR3 extends over 14 amino acids. Germline V gene sequence: CDR1 MNHNS, CDR2 SASEGT. The chain's CDR3 is CATTPHKKNTEAFF. CDR3 nucleotide sequence: TGTGCCACCACCCCCCACAAGAAGAACACTGAAGCTTTCTTT.

The chain employs TRBV7-8 and TRBJ1-1; no firm D call. Germline values: CDR1 SGHVS, CDR2 FQNEAQ. The CDR3 sequence is 15 residues long. V was clipped by 5 bases and J by 0 bases, with 13 bases between them. Written as DNA, the CDR3 is TGTGCCAGCAGCGCCCGGGTCTCAATGAACACTGAAGCTTTCTTT. This sequence encodes CASSARVSMNTEAFF.

This chain links TRBV5-5 with TRBJ2-7, with TRBD2 matching over 12 bases. Germline values: CDR1 SGHKS, CDR2 YYEKEE (reference sequence). V dropped 4 bases and J dropped 3; count of bases not matched to a gene: 5. The CDR3 is 15 residues long. The CDR3 sequence: CASSPRLAGDYEQYF. The CDR3 DNA follows: TGTGCCAGCAGCCCTAGACTAGCGGGAGACTACGAGCAGTACTTC.